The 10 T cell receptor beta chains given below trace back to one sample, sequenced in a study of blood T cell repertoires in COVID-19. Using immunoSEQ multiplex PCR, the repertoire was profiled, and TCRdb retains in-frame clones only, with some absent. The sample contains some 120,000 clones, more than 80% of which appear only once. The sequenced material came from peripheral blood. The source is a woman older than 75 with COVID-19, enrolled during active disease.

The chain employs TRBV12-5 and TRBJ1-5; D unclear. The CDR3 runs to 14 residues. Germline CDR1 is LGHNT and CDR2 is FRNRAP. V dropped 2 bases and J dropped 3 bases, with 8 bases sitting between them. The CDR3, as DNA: TGTGCTAGTGGTTTGAAGGAGTTCAATCAGCCCCAGCATTTT. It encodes CASGLKEFNQPQHF.

CDR3 amino acids: CASSLGLSSYEQYF. The CDR3 DNA reads as TGTGCCAGTAGTCTCGGACTGAGCTCCTACGAGCAGTACTTC. The chain is built from TRBV19 and TRBJ2-7, with TRBD2 as a possible D gene (5 bases). Trimming took off 5 bases at V and 0 bases at J, with 11 bases between the two ends. In germline, CDR1 is LNHDA, CDR2 SQIVND (reference sequence). The CDR3 is made up of 14 amino acids.

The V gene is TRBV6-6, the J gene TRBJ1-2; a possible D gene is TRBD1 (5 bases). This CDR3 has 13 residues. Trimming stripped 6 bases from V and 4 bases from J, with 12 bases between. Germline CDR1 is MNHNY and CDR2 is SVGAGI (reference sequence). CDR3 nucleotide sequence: TGTGCCAGCAGCCCCGCCGGGGGCTATGGCTACACCTTC. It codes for CASSPAGGYGYTF.

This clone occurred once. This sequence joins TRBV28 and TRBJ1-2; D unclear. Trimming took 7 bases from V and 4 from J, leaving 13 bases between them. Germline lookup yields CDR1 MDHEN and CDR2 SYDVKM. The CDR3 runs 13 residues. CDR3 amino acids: CASTRPGIYGYTF. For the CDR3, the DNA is TGTGCCAGCACCCGGCCGGGGATCTATGGCTACACCTTC.

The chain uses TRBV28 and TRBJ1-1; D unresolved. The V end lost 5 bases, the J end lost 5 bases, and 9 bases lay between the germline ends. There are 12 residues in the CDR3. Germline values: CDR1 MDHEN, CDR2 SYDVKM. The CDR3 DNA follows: TGTGCCAGCAGTGGACTTGGGACTGAAGCTTTCTTT. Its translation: CASSGLGTEAFF.

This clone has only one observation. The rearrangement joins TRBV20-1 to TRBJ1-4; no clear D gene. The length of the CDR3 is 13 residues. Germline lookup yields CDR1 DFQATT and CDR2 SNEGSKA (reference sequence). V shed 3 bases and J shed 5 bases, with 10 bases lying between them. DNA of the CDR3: TGCAGTGCTAGTAGTCCCCAGAATGAAAAACTGTTTTTT. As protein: CSASSPQNEKLFF.

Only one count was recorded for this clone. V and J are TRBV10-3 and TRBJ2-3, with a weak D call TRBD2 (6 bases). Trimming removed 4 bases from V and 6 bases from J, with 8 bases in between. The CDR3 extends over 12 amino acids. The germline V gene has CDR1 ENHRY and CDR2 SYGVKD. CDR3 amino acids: CAISGSGDTQYF. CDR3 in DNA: TGTGCCATCAGTGGCAGCGGGGATACGCAGTATTTT.

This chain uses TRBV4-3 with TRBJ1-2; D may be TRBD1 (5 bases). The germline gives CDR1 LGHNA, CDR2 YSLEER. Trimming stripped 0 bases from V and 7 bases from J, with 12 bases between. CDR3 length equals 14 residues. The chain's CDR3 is CASSQESGWGGYTF. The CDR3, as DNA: TGCGCCAGCAGCCAAGAGTCAGGGTGGGGTGGCTACACCTTC.

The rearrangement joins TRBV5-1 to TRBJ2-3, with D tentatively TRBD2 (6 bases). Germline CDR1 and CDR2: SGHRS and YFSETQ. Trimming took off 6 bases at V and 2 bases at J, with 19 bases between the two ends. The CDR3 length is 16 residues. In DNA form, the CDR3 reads TGCGCCAGCAACTTTCGTTTTGGGGGGACCACAGATACGCAGTATTTT. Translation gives CASNFRFGGTTDTQYF. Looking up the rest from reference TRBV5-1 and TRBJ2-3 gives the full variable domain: KAGVTQTPRYLIKTRGQQVTLSCSPISGHRSVSWYQQTPGQGLQFLFEYFSETQRNKGNFPGRFSGRQFSNSRSEMNVSTLELGDSALYLCASNFRFGGTTDTQYFGPGTRLTVL.

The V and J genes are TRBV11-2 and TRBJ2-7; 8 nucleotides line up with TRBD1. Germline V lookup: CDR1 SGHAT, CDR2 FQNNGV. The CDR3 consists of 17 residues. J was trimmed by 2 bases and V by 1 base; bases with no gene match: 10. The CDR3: CASSLVGGGTGAYEQYF. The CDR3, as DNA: TGTGCCAGCAGCTTAGTGGGAGGTGGGACAGGCGCCTACGAGCAGTACTTC. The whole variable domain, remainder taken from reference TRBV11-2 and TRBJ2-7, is EAGVAQSPRYKIIEKRQSVAFWCNPISGHATLYWYQQILGQGPKLLIQFQNNGVVDDSQLPKDRFSAERLKGVDSTLKIQPAKLEDSAVYLCASSLVGGGTGAYEQYFGPGTRLTVT.